The 8 T cell receptor beta chains below were found in one sample sequenced in a study of T cell responses to AZD1222 COVID-19 vaccine. Libraries were prepared by immunoSEQ multiplex PCR; TCRdb keeps only in-frame clonotypes and omits some of them. The sample consists of roughly 100,000 clones, approximately 90% of them appearing once. Sequencing was performed on peripheral blood, taken on day 0 of AZD1222 vaccination. These receptors all stem from an adult in good health.

This chain connects TRBV18 to TRBJ2-7, with 7 bases fitting TRBD1. The CDR3 is 13 amino acids. Germline loops: CDR1 KGHSH, CDR2 LQKENI. V shed 6 bases, J shed 9 bases, and the junction held 11 bases outside the gene matches. CDR3: CASSLTQGDGQYF. The CDR3 bases are TGTGCCAGCTCGCTTACCCAGGGGGACGGGCAGTACTTC. Looking up the rest from reference TRBV18 and TRBJ2-7 gives the full variable domain: NAGVMQNPRHLVRRRGQEARLRCSPMKGHSHVYWYRQLPEEGLKFMVYLQKENIIDESGMPKERFSAEFPKEGPSILRIQQVVRGDSAAYFCASSLTQGDGQYFGPGTRLTVT.

The CDR3 nucleotides are TGCAGTGCTAGTGGAGCGGGGCCCTACAATGAGCAGTTCTTC. It yields the protein CSASGAGPYNEQFF. V is TRBV20-1 and J is TRBJ2-1, with 7 bases aligning to TRBD2. This CDR3 has 14 residues. Germline assignment: CDR1 DFQATT and CDR2 SNEGSKA (reference sequence). J gave up 2 bases and V 3 bases, and 4 bases lay outside the gene matches.

The J gene is TRBJ2-3, the V gene TRBV5-1; tentatively, D is TRBD2 (6 bases). Trimming removed 0 bases from V and 3 bases from J, with 17 bases in between. The CDR3 is 17 amino acids. Looked up from germline, CDR1 is SGHRS and CDR2 is YFSETQ. Here the CDR3 DNA reads TGCGCCAGCAGCTTGGCCCCTACCGGGAGTGGAACAGATACGCAGTATTTT. It yields the protein CASSLAPTGSGTDTQYF.

The rearrangement joins TRBV6-2 or TRBV6-3 to TRBJ2-7; D possibly corresponds to TRBD2 (5 bases). Trimming cost V 2 bases and J 1 base, with 9 bases left between them. There are 14 residues in the CDR3. Germline values: CDR1 MNHEY, CDR2 SVGEGT. CDR3 amino acids: CASSYGSGSYEQYF. CDR3 DNA sequence: TGTGCCAGCAGTTACGGGTCGGGGTCCTACGAGCAGTACTTC.

The chain couples TRBV10-3 to TRBJ1-3; D gene ambiguous. V was pared by 8 bases and J by 4 bases, with 6 bases between. The CDR3 contains 11 residues. Germline V gene lookup returns CDR1 ENHRY and CDR2 SYGVKD. The CDR3 is CAILSGNTIYF. The CDR3 DNA is TGTGCCATCCTCTCCGGAAACACCATATATTTT.

The V call is TRBV5-1, the J call TRBJ2-7; possible D gene TRBD2, 6 bases. The CDR3 is 18 residues long. Germline V gives CDR1 SGHRS, CDR2 YFSETQ. Trimming took 0 bases from V and 2 from J, leaving 21 bases between them. The CDR3 bases are TGCGCCAGCAGCTTGGCCCTTCCGGGGCGGGGAGCGACCTACGAGCAGTACTTC. Protein: CASSLALPGRGATYEQYF.

The rearrangement links TRBV5-4 to TRBJ2-1; 7 bases match TRBD2. V gave up 3 bases and J gave up 8 bases; unmatched junction bases: 2. The CDR3 runs to 12 residues. Germline V gives CDR1 SGHNT, CDR2 YYREEE (reference sequence). The CDR3 coding sequence is TGTGCCAGCAGCTCGGGGAGGGATGAGCAGTTCTTC. Amino acids: CASSSGRDEQFF.

The gene calls are TRBV5-1 and TRBJ1-2, with 7 bases lining up with TRBD1. Trimming removed 2 bases from V and 3 bases from J; junction bases left unmatched: 4. This CDR3 contains 14 residues. Germline values: CDR1 SGHRS, CDR2 YFSETQ. The CDR3 spells CASSFGTDHYGYTF. CDR3 DNA: TGCGCCAGCAGCTTCGGGACAGACCACTATGGCTACACCTTC.